This T cell receptor (beta chain) was identified during a study of T cells in Graves' hyperthyroidism and ophthalmopathy. This clonotype was picked up many times. TCR beta CDR3 regions were amplified from RNA transcripts. HTBI primers were used for first-round RT-PCR of the TCR CDR3. TCRdb called the multiplex PCR reads again in MiXCR, with one record for every CDR3 protein. The sample contains about 740,000 distinct CDR3 sequences, about 14% of which appear only once. The germline gives CDR1 MNHNY, CDR2 SVGAGI (reference sequence). V lost 0 bases, J lost 10 bases, and 16 bases lay in between. The CDR3 spans 16 residues.

The specimen sequenced was blood. This chain uses TRBV6-6 with TRBJ1-6; a possible D gene is TRBD1 (6 bases). This TCR was sampled from a woman younger than 30 with Graves' hyperthyroidism. CDR3 in amino acids: CASSYSPTGWQSPLHF. As DNA, the CDR3 is TGTGCCAGCAGTTACTCCCCGACAGGATGGCAATCACCCCTCCACTTT.